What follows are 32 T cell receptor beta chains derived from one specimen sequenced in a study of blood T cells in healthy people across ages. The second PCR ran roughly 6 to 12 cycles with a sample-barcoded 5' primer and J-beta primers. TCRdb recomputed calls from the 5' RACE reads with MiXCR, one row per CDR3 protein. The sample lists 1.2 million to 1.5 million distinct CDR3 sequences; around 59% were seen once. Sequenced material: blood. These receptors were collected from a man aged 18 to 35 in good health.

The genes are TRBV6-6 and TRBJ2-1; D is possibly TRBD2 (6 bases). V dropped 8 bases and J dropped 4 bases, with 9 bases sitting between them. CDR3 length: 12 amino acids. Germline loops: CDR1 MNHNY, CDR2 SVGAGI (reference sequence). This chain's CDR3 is CASGREYNEQFF. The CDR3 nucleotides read TGTGCCAGCGGGCGGGAATACAATGAGCAGTTCTTC.

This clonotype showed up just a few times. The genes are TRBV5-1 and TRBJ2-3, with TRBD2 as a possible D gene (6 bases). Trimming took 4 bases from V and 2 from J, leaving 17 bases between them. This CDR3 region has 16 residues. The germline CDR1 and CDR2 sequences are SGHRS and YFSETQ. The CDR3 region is CASSPGSGTFTDTQYF. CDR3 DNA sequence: TGCGCCAGCAGCCCTGGTAGCGGTACTTTCACAGATACGCAGTATTTT.

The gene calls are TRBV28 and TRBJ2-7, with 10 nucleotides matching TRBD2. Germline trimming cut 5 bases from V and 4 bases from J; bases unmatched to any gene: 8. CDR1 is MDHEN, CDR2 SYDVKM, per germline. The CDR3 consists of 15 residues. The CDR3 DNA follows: TGTGCCAGCAGTCTAGCGGGGGCTCTGACTTACGAGCAGTACTTC. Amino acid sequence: CASSLAGALTYEQYF. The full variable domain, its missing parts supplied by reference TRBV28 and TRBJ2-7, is DVKVTQSSRYLVKRTGEKVFLECVQDMDHENMFWYRQDPGLGLRLIYFSYDVKMKEKGDIPEGYSVSREKKERFSLILESASTNQTSMYLCASSLAGALTYEQYFGPGTRLTVT.

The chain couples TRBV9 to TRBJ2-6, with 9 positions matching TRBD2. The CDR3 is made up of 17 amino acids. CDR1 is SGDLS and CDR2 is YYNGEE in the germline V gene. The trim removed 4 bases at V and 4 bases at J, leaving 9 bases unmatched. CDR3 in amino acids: CASSPHIGLAGANVLTF. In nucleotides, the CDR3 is TGTGCCAGCAGCCCCCATATCGGACTAGCGGGGGCCAACGTCCTGACTTTC. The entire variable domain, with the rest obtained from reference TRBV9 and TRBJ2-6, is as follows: DSGVTQTPKHLITATGQRVTLRCSPRSGDLSVYWYQQSLDQGLQFLIQYYNGEERAKGNILERFSAQQFPDLHSELNLSSLELGDSALYFCASSPHIGLAGANVLTFGAGSRLTVL.

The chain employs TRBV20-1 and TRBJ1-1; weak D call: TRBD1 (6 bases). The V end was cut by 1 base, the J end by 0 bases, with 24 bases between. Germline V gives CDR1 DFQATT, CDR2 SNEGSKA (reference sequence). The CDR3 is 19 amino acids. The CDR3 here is CSARGGPDRPDSMNTEAFF. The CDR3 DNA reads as TGCAGTGCTAGAGGTGGGCCGGACAGACCTGATTCCATGAACACTGAAGCTTTCTTT.

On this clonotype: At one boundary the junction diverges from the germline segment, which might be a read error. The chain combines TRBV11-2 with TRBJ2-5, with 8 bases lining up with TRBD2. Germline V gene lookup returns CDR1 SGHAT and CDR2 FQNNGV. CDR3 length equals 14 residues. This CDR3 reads CAGSLGLAEETQYF. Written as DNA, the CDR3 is TGTGCCGGCAGCTTAGGACTAGCAGAAGAGACCCAGTACTTC.

The CDR3 sequence is CASSLYAGGKANYGYTF. The CDR3 region has the DNA TGTGCCAGCAGCTTATATGCAGGGGGTAAAGCTAACTATGGCTACACCTTC. The chain couples TRBV7-9 to TRBJ1-2, with 7 bases that match TRBD1. The CDR3 has 17 amino acids. V shed 2 bases and J 0 bases; nucleotides not matched to a gene: 9. Germline V gene data show CDR1 as SEHNR and CDR2 as FQNEAQ (reference sequence). The variable domain in full, completed from reference TRBV7-9 and TRBJ1-2, reads DTGVSQNPRHKITKRGQNVTFRCDPISEHNRLYWYRQTLGQGPEFLTYFQNEAQLEKSRLLSDRFSAERPKGSFSTLEIQRTEQGDSAMYLCASSLYAGGKANYGYTFGSGTRLTVV.

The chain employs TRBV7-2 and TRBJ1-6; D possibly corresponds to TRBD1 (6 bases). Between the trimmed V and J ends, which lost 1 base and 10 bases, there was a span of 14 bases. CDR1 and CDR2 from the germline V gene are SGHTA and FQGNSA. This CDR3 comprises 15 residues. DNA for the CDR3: TGTGCCAGCAGCTTAGACGGGGGGCGACGGTCACCCCTCCACTTT. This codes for CASSLDGGRRSPLHF.

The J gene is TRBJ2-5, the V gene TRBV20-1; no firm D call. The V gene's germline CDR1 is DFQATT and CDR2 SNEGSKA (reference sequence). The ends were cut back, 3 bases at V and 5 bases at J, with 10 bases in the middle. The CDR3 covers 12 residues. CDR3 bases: TGCAGTGCTAGGTTAAGTCGCGAGACCCAGTACTTC. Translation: CSARLSRETQYF.

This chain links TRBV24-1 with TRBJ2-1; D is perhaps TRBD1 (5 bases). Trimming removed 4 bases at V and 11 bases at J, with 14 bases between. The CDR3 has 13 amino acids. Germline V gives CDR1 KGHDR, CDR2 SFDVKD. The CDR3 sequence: CATSDPPQGKQFF. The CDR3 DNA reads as TGTGCCACCAGTGACCCCCCGCAGGGAAAGCAGTTCTTC.

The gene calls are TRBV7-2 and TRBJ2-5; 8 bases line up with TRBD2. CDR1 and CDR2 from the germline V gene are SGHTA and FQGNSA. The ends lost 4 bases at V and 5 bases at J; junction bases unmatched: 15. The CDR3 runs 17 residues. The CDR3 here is CASSSRTSWAAGETQYF. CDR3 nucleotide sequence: TGTGCCAGCAGCTCCCGGACTAGCTGGGCCGCGGGGGAGACCCAGTACTTC. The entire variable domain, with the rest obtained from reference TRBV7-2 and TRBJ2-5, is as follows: GAGVSQSPSNKVTEKGKDVELRCDPISGHTALYWYRQSLGQGLEFLIYFQGNSAPDKSGLPSDRFSAERTGGSVSTLTIQRTQQEDSAVYLCASSSRTSWAAGETQYFGPGTRLLVL.

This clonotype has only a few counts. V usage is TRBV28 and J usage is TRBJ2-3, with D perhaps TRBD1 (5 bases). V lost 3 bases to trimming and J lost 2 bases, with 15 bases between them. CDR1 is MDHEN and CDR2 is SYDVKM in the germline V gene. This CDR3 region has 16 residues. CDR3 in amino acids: CASSFGPRQTTDTQYF. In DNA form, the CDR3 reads TGTGCCAGCAGTTTTGGTCCGCGACAGACCACAGATACGCAGTATTTT.

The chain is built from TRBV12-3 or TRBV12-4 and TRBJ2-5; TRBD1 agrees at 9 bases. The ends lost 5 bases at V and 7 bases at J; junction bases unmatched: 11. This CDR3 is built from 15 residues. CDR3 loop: CASSLGQGMGGTQYF. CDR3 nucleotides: TGTGCCAGCAGTCTCGGACAGGGGATGGGTGGGACCCAGTACTTC.

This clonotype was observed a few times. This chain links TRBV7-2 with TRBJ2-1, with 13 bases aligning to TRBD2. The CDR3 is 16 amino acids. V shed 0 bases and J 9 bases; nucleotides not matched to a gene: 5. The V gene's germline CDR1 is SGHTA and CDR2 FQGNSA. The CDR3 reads CASSLAGTSGTTEQFF. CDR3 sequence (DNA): TGTGCCAGCAGCTTAGCCGGGACTAGCGGGACTACTGAGCAGTTCTTC.

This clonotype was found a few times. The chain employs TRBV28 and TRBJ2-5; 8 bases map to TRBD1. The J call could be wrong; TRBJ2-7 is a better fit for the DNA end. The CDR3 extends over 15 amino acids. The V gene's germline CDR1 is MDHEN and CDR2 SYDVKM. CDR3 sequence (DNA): TGTGCCAGCAGTTCGCTCCAGGGGGCGCTGTACGAGCAGTACTTC. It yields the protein CASSSLQGALYEQYF.

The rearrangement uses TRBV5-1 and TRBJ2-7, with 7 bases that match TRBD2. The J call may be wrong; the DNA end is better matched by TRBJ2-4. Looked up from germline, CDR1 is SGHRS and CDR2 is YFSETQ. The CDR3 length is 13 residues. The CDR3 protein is CASSSGTSTIQYF. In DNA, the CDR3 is TGCGCCAGCAGCAGCGGGACTTCAACCATTCAGTACTTC.

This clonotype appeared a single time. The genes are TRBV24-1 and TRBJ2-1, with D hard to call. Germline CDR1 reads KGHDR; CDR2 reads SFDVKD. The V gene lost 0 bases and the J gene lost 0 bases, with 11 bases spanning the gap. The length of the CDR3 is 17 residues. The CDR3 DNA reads TGTGCCACCAGTGATTTGAGAGAAGGAAGCTCCTACAATGAGCAGTTCTTC. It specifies CATSDLREGSSYNEQFF.

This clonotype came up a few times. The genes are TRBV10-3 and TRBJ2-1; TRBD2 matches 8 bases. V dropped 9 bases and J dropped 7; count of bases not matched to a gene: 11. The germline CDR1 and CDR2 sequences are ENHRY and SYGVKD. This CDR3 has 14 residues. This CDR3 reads CAILRTGGPNEQFF. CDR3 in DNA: TGTGCCATACTCCGGACGGGGGGGCCGAATGAGCAGTTCTTC.

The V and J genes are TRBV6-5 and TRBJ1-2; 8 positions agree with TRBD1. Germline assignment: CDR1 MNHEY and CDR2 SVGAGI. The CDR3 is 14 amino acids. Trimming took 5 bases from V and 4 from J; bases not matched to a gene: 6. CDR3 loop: CASSEQGGGYGYTF. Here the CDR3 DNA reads TGTGCCAGCAGTGAACAGGGGGGTGGCTATGGCTACACCTTC.

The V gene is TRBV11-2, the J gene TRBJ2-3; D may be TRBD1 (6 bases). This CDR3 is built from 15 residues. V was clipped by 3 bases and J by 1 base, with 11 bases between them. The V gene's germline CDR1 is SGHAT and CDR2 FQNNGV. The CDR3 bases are TGTGCCAGCAGCTTCTGGGGGCTGGGCACAGATACGCAGTATTTT. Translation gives CASSFWGLGTDTQYF.

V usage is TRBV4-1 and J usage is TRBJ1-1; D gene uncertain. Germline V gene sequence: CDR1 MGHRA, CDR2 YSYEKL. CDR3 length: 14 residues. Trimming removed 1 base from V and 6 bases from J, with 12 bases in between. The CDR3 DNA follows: TGCGCCAGCAGCCAAGGAAGGGATATATCTGAAGCTTTCTTT. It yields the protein CASSQGRDISEAFF.

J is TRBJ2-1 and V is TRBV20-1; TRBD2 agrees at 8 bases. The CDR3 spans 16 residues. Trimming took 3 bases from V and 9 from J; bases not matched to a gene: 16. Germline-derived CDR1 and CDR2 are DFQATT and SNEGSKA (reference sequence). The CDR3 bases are TGCAGTGCTAGTGATGGAGGCGGGGGGCCGGGGGTTGAGCAGTTCTTC. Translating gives CSASDGGGGPGVEQFF.

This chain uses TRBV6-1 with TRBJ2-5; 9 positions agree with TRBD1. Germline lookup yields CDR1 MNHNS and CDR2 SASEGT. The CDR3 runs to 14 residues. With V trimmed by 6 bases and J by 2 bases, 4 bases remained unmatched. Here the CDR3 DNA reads TGTGCCAGCAGGATCGGACAGGGGCAAGAGACCCAGTACTTC. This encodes CASRIGQGQETQYF.

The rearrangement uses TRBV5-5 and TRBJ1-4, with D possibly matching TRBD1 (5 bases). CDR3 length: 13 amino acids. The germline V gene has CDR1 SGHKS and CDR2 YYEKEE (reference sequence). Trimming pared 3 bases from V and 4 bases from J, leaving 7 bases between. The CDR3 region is CASSWRGNEKLFF. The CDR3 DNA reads TGTGCCAGCAGCTGGAGGGGTAATGAAAAACTGTTTTTT.

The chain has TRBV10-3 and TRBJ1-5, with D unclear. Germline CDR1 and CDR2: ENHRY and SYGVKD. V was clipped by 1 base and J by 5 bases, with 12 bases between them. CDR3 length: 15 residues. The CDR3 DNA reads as TGTGCCATCAGTGAGTTGGGCCAGCGAGATCAGCCCCAGCATTTT. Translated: CAISELGQRDQPQHF.

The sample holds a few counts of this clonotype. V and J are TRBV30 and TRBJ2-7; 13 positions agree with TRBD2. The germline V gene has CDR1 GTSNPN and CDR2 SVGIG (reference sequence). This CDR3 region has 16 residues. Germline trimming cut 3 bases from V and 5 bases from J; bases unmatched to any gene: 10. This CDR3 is CAWSEILGLAGDEQYF. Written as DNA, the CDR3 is TGTGCCTGGAGCGAAATCCTAGGACTAGCGGGAGACGAGCAGTACTTC.

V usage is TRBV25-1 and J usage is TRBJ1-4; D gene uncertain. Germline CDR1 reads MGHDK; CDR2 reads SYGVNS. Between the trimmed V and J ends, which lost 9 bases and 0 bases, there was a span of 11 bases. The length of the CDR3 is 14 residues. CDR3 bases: TGTGCCAGTAGCTCCTATTCAACTAATGAAAAACTGTTTTTT. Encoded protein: CASSSYSTNEKLFF.

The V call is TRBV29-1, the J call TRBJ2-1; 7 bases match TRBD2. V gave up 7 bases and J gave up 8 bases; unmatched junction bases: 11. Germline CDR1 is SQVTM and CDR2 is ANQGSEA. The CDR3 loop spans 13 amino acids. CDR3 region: CSGGGMGRYEQFF. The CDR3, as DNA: TGCAGCGGGGGGGGAATGGGGAGGTATGAGCAGTTCTTC.

The DNA of the CDR3 is TGTGCCAGCAGCTCGCCCCGCGGGACGTCAGGGTGGAATGAGCAGTTCTTC. Translated: CASSSPRGTSGWNEQFF. V usage is TRBV7-9 and J usage is TRBJ2-1, with D possibly matching TRBD2 (6 bases). Trimming took 4 bases from V and 7 from J, leaving 23 bases between them. The CDR3 runs to 17 residues. Germline assignment: CDR1 SEHNR and CDR2 FQNEAQ (reference sequence).

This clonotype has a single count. The CDR3 loop is CASGPLRLDTQYF. In DNA, the CDR3 is TGTGCCAGCGGCCCCCTACGATTAGATACGCAGTATTTT. This rearrangement joins TRBV3-1 to TRBJ2-3, with D hard to call. Germline values: CDR1 LGHDT, CDR2 YNNKEL (reference sequence). The CDR3 spans 13 residues. V dropped 8 bases and J dropped 5 bases, with 14 bases sitting between them.

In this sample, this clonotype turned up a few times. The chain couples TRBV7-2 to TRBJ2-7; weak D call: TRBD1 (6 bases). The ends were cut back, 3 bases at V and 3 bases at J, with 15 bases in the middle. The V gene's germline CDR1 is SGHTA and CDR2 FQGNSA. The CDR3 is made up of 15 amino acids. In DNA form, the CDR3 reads TGTGCCAGCAGCTTCCAATCTGGGGGCCTCTACGAGCAGTACTTC. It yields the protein CASSFQSGGLYEQYF.

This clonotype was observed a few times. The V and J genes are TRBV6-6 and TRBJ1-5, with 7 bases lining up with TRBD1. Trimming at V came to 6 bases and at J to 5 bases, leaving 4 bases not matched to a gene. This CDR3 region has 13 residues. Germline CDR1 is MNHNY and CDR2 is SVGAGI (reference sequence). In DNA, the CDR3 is TGTGCCAGCAGCCGGGACAGATATCAGCCCCAGCATTTT. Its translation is CASSRDRYQPQHF.